The rows below give T cell receptor beta chains drawn from one sample of a study of blood T cell repertoires in COVID-19. Generated by immunoSEQ multiplex PCR, the TCRdb table keeps only in-frame clones and is missing some. The sample has 88,000 or so clones; approximately 83% are singletons. The sample was peripheral blood. These receptors all stem from a man aged 55 to 69 with acute or convalescent COVID-19. Each CDR3 is given with its conserved first and last residue. D genes are given only for firm matches. A row's size may be missing; if present it is once, few, many or a size class.

CDR3 protein	CDR3 DNA	V gene	J gene	clone size	D gene
CASRITGVTNSPLHF	TGTGCCAGTAGGATCACCGGGGTTACTAATTCACCCCTCCACTTT	TRBV19	TRBJ1-6	-	-
CASSRDRDSNEQFF	TGTGCTAGCAGCCGGGACAGGGACAGCAATGAGCAGTTCTTC	TRBV7-7	TRBJ2-1	-	TRBD1
CAHTTSGNTIYF	TGTGCCCACACCACCTCTGGAAACACCATATATTTT	TRBV30	TRBJ1-3	few	-
CSVGLADNSYNEQFF	TGCAGCGTAGGACTAGCGGACAACTCCTACAATGAGCAGTTCTTC	TRBV29-1	TRBJ2-1	-	TRBD2
CASSQGPRTNYGYTF	TGTGCCAGCTCTCAGGGGCCCAGAACTAACTATGGCTACACCTTC	TRBV6-5	TRBJ1-2	-	-
CASSLGPGRGYF	TGTGCCAGCAGTTTAGGGCCGGGGAGAGGGTACTTC	TRBV12-3/TRBV12-4	TRBJ2-4	-	-
CAWKWIAVAGELFF	TGTGCCTGGAAATGGATAGCTGTCGCCGGGGAGCTGTTTTTT	TRBV30	TRBJ2-2	-	-
CASSPPGQRTNEKLFF	TGTGCCAGCTCACCCCCGGGACAGAGAACTAATGAAAAACTGTTTTTT	TRBV18	TRBJ1-4	-	TRBD1
CASSPGQGNQPQHF	TGTGCCAGCAGCCCGGGACAAGGTAATCAGCCCCAGCATTTT	TRBV3-1/TRBV3-2	TRBJ1-5	once	-
CATSSPGLRTYNEQFF	TGTGCCACCAGCTCTCCGGGACTACGCACCTACAATGAGCAGTTCTTC	TRBV15	TRBJ2-1	-	TRBD2
CASSGFYEQYF	TGTGCCAGCTCGGGGTTCTACGAGCAGTACTTC	TRBV12-3/TRBV12-4	TRBJ2-7	-	-
CAISRDRPENSPLHF	TGTGCCATCAGCCGGGACAGACCGGAAAATTCACCCCTCCACTTT	TRBV10-3	TRBJ1-6	-	TRBD1
CATKTGSGNSYNEQFF	TGCGCCACCAAGACGGGTTCCGGCAACTCCTACAATGAGCAGTTCTTC	TRBV5-1	TRBJ2-1	-	-
CASSFIQENTEAFF	TGTGCCAGCAGCTTTATACAGGAAAACACTGAAGCTTTCTTT	TRBV6-2/TRBV6-3	TRBJ1-1	few	-
CASRIGRSNTEAFF	TGTGCCAGCAGGATAGGGAGGTCGAACACTGAAGCTTTCTTT	TRBV6-5	TRBJ1-1	-	-
CSGVPGQEGETQYF	TGCAGCGGCGTACCGGGACAGGAGGGTGAGACCCAGTACTTC	TRBV29-1	TRBJ2-5	-	TRBD1
CASSPSRQGTSTDTQYF	TGTGCCAGCAGCCCAAGCAGACAGGGGACCAGCACAGATACGCAGTATTTT	TRBV4-2	TRBJ2-3	-	TRBD1
CASSFLRGGGYTF	TGTGCCAGCAGTTTTTTGAGAGGGGGCGGCTACACCTTC	TRBV12-3/TRBV12-4	TRBJ1-2	-	TRBD1
CASRRPGGWYEQYF	TGTGCCAGCCGTCGTCCGGGGGGCTGGTACGAGCAGTACTTC	TRBV6-4	TRBJ2-7	-	-
CASSRDNLGNQPQHF	TGTGCCAGCAGTAGGGACAACTTGGGAAATCAGCCCCAGCATTTT	TRBV6-2/TRBV6-3	TRBJ1-5	-	-
CASSLVTGGGGTQYF	TGCGCCAGCAGCTTGGTGACAGGGGGCGGTGGTACGCAGTATTTT	TRBV5-1	TRBJ2-3	-	TRBD1
CASSLVVRVPQYF	TGTGCCAGCAGCTTAGTGGTAAGAGTGCCCCAGTACTTC	TRBV7-4	TRBJ2-5	-	-
CASSIRLAARYEQFF	TGTGCCAGTAGTATAAGACTAGCAGCGAGGTATGAGCAGTTCTTC	TRBV19	TRBJ2-1	few	TRBD2
CASSTRRGLAHQGAYNEQFF	TGTGCCAGTAGTACCCGACGGGGACTAGCTCATCAAGGGGCCTACAATGAGCAGTTCTTC	TRBV19	TRBJ2-1	once	TRBD2
CASSLDYGYTF	TGCGCCAGCAGCCTAGACTATGGCTACACCTTC	TRBV5-1	TRBJ1-2	-	-
CASSIQGSFATQYF	TGTGCCAGTAGTATACAGGGGAGCTTCGCGACCCAGTACTTC	TRBV19	TRBJ2-5	-	-
CASSQEVAGVKDTQYF	TGTGCCAGCAGCCAAGAAGTAGCGGGGGTAAAAGATACGCAGTATTTT	TRBV3-1/TRBV3-2	TRBJ2-3	-	TRBD2
CAWSVTSTEAFF	TGTGCCTGGAGTGTCACATCGACTGAAGCTTTCTTT	TRBV30	TRBJ1-1	few	-
CASTRHREDTQYF	TGTGCCAGCACCCGGCACAGGGAGGATACGCAGTATTTT	TRBV6-1	TRBJ2-3	few	-
CASSPRKFF	TGTGCCAGCAGCCCTAGGAAGTTCTTC	TRBV5-6	TRBJ2-1	-	-
CASSRLPGLVKQETQYF	TGTGCCAGCAGCCGACTTCCGGGACTAGTGAAACAAGAGACCCAGTACTTC	TRBV7-8	TRBJ2-5	-	TRBD2